This entry concerns a single T cell receptor (beta chain). This sample was included in a study of control samples from healthy donors and cancer patients. TCRdb's table, derived via immunoSEQ multiplex PCR, lists solely in-frame clones and lacks some. Of 100,000 to 150,000 clones in the sample, more than 70% were seen once. The V gene lost 0 bases and the J gene lost 6 bases, with 3 bases spanning the gap. The CDR3 totals 11 residues. Germline CDR1 is LGHNA and CDR2 is YSLEER. The V call is TRBV4-3, the J call TRBJ2-7, with D unresolved. The clonotype comes from a man aged 50-59 years in good health. The sample comprised blood. The CDR3 nucleotides are TGCGCCAGCAGCCAAGATGGCGAGCAGTACTTC. Translating gives CASSQDGEQYF.